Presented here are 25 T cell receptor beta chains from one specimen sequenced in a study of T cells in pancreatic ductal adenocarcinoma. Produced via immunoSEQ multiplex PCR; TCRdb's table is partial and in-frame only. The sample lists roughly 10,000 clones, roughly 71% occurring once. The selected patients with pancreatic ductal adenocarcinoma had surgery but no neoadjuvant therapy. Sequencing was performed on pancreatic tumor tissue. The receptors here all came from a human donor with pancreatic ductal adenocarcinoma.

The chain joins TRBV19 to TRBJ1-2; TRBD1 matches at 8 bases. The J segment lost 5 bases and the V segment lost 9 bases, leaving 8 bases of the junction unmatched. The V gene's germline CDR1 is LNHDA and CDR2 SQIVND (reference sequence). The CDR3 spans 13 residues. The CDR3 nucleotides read TGTGCCAGCCAGGACAGGGAAAGATATGGCTACACCTTC. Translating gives CASQDRERYGYTF.

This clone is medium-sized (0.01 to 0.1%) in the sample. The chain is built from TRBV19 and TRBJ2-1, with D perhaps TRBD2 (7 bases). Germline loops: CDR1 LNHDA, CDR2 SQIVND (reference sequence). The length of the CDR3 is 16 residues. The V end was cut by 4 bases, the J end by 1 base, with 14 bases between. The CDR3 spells CASSSYGGASYNEQFF. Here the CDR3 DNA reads TGTGCCAGTAGTAGTTATGGGGGGGCGTCCTACAATGAGCAGTTCTTC.

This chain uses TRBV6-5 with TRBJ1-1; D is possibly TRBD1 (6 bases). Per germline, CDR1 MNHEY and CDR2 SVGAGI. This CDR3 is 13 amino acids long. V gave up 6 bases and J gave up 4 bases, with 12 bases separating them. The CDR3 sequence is CASRLGGGTEAFF. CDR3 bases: TGTGCCAGCAGATTAGGAGGGGGCACTGAAGCTTTCTTT.

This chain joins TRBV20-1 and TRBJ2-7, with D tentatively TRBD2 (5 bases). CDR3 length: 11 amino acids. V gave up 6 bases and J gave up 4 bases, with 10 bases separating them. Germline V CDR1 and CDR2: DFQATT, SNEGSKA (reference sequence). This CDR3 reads CSADRGYEQYF. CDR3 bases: TGCAGTGCGGACCGGGGTTACGAGCAGTACTTC.

The CDR3 DNA sequence: TGTGCCAGCAGTGCGGGCTACTCCTACGAGCAGTACTTC. Amino acid sequence: CASSAGYSYEQYF. The chain links TRBV6-1 to TRBJ2-7, with D hard to call. V gave up 4 bases and J gave up 0 bases, with 7 bases separating them. The germline CDR1 and CDR2 sequences are MNHNS and SASEGT. There are 13 residues in the CDR3.

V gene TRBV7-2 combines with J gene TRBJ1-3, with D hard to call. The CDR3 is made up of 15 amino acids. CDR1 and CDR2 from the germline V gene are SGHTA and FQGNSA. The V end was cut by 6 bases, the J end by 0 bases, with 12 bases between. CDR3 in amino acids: CASRGRRSSGNTIYF. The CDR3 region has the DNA TGTGCCAGCAGGGGCCGGAGGAGCTCTGGAAACACCATATATTTT. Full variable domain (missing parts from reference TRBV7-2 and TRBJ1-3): GAGVSQSPSNKVTEKGKDVELRCDPISGHTALYWYRQSLGQGLEFLIYFQGNSAPDKSGLPSDRFSAERTGGSVSTLTIQRTQQEDSAVYLCASRGRRSSGNTIYFGEGSWLTVV.

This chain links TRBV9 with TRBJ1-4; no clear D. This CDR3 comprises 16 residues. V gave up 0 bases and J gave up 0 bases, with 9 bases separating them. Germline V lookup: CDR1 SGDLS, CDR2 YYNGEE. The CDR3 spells CASSVDPRPTNEKLFF. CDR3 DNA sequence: TGTGCCAGCAGCGTAGATCCTCGACCAACTAATGAAAAACTGTTTTTT.

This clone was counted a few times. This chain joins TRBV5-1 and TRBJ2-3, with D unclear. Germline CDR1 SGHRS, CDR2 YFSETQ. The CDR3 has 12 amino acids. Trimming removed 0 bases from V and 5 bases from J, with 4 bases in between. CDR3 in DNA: TGCGCCAGCAGCTTGGGTTTAGATACGCAGTATTTT. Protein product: CASSLGLDTQYF.

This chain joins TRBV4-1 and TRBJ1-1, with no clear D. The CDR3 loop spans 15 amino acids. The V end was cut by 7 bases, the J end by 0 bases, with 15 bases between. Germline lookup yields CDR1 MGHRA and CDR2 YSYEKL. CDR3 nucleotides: TGCGCCAGCAAGGTCGAGATAAACTTGAACACTGAAGCTTTCTTT. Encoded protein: CASKVEINLNTEAFF.

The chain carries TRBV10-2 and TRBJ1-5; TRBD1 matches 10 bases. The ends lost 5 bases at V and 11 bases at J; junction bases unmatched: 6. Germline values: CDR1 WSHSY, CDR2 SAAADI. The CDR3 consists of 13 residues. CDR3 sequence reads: CASSKGQGLAQHF. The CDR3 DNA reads TGCGCCAGCAGTAAGGGACAGGGGTTGGCCCAGCATTTT.

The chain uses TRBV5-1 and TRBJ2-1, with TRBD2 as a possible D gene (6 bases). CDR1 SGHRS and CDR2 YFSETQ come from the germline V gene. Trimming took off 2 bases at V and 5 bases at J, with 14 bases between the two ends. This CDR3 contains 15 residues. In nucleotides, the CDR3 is TGCGCCAGCAGCTTCACGGTAGCGGTTAACAATGAGCAGTTCTTC. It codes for CASSFTVAVNNEQFF.

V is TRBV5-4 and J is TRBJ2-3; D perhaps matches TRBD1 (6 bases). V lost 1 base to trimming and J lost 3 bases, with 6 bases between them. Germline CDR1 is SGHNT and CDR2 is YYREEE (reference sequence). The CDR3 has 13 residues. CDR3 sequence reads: CASSLRGTDTQYF. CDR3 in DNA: TGTGCCAGCAGCTTGAGGGGGACAGATACGCAGTATTTT. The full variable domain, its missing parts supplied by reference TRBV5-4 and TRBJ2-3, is ETGVTQSPTHLIKTRGQQVTLRCSSQSGHNTVSWYQQALGQGPQFIFQYYREEENGRGNFPPRFSGLQFPNYSSELNVNALELDDSALYLCASSLRGTDTQYFGPGTRLTVL.

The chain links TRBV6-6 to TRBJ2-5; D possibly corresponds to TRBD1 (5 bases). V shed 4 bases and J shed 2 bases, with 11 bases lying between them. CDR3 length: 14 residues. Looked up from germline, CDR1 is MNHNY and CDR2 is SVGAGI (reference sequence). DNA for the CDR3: TGTGCCAGCAGTTTCACCCAGGGACAAGAGACCCAGTACTTC. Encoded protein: CASSFTQGQETQYF.

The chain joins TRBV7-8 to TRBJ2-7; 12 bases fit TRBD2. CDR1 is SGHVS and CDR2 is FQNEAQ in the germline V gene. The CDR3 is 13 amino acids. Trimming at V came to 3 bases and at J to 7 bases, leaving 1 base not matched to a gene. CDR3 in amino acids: CASSFGLAGEQYF. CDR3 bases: TGTGCCAGCAGCTTTGGACTAGCGGGAGAGCAGTACTTC. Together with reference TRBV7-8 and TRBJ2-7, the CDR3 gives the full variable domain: GAGVSQSPRYKVAKRGQDVALRCDPISGHVSLFWYQQALGQGPEFLTYFQNEAQLDKSGLPSDRFFAERPEGSVSTLKIQRTQQEDSAVYLCASSFGLAGEQYFGPGTRLTVT.

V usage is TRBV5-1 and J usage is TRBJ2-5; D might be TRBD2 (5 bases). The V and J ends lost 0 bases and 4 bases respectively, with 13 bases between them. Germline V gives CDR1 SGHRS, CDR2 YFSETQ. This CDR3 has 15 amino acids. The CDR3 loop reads CASSLDPGAGETQYF. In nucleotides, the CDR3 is TGCGCCAGCAGCTTGGACCCCGGCGCGGGAGAGACCCAGTACTTC.

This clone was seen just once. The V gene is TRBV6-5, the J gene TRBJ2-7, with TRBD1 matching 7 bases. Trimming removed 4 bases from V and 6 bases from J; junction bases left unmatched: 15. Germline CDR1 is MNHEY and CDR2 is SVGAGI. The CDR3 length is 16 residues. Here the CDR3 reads CASSSPSGDSRLEQYF. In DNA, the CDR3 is TGTGCCAGCAGTTCACCCTCCGGGGACAGTCGTCTCGAGCAGTACTTC.

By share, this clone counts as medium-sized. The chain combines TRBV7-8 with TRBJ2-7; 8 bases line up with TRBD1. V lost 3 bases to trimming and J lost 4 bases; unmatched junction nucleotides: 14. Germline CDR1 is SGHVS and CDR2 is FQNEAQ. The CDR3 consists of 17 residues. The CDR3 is CASSFRGQGRGVYEQYF. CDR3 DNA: TGTGCCAGCAGCTTCCGTGGACAGGGCAGGGGTGTTTACGAGCAGTACTTC.

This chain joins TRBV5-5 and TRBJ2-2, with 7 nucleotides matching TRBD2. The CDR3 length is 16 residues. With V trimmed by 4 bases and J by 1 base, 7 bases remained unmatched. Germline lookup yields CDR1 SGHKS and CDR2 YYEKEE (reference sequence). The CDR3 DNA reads TGTGCCAGCAGCACCGGGCCGGGAGGGAACACCGGGGAGCTGTTTTTT. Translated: CASSTGPGGNTGELFF.

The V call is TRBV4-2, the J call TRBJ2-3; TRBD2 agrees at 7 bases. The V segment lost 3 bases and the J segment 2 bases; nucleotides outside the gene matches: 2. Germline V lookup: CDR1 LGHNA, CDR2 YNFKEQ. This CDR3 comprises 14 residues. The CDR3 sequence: CASSQLADTDTQYF. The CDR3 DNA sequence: TGTGCCAGCAGCCAGCTAGCGGACACAGATACGCAGTATTTT.

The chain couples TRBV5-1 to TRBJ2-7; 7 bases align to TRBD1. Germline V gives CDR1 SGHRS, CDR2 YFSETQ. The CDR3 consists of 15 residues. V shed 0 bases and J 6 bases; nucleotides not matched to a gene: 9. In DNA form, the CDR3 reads TGCGCCAGCAGCTTGGGGGCAGGGGGTTATCGCGAGCAGTACTTC. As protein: CASSLGAGGYREQYF.

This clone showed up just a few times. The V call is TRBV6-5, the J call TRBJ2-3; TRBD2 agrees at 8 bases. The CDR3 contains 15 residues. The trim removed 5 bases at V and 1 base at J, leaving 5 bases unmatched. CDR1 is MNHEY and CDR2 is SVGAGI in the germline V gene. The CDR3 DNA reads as TGTGCCAGCAGTCATAGCGGGACCCGCACAGATACGCAGTATTTT. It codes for CASSHSGTRTDTQYF.

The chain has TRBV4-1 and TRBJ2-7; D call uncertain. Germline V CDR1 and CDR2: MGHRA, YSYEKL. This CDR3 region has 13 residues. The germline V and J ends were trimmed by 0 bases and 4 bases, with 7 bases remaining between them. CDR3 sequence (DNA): TGCGCCAGCAGCCAAGAAAGAACTTACGAGCAGTACTTC. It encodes CASSQERTYEQYF.

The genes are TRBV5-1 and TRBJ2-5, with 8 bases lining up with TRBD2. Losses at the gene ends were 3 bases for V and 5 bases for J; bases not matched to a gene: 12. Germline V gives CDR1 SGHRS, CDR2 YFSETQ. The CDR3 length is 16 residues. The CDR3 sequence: CASSSERGRLRETQYF. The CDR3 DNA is TGCGCCAGCAGCTCGGAGCGGGGGAGACTAAGGGAGACCCAGTACTTC.

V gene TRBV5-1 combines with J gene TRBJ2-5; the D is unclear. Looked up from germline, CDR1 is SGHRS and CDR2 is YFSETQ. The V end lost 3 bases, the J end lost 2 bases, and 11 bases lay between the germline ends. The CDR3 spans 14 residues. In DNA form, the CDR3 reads TGCGCCAGCAGCTGGCTAGAGAATCAAGAGACCCAGTACTTC. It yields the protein CASSWLENQETQYF.

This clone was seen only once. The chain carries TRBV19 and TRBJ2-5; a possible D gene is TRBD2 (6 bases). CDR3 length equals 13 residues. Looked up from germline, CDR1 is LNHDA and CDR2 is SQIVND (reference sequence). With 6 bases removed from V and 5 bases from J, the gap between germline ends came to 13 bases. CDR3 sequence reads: CASRPTSLETQYF. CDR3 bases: TGTGCCAGTAGACCGACTAGTTTGGAGACCCAGTACTTC.